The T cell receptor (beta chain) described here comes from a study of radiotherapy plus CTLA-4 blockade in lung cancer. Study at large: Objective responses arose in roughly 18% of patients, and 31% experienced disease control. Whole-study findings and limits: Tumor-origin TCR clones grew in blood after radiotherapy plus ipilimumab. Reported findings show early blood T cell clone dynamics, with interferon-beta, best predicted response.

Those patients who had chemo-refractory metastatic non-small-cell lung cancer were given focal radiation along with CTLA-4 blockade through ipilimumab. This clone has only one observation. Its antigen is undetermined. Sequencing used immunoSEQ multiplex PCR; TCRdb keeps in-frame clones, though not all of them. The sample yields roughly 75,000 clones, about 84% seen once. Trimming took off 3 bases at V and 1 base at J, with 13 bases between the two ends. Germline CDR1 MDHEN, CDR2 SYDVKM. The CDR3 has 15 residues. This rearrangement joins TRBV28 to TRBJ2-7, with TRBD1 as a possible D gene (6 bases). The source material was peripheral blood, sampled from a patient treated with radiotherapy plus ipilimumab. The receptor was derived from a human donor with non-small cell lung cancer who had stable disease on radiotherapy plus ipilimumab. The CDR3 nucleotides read TGTGCCAGCAGTTTTTCCGGGACATCATCCTACGAGCAGTACTTC. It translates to CASSFSGTSSYEQYF.